The source of this TCR beta chain is a study of blood T cell repertoires in COVID-19. Study background: The United States, Italy and Spain were the sources of the acute and convalescent COVID-19 samples. The cDNA or gDNA used as material had been derived from T cells, B-cell-depleted T cells, or PBMCs.

The CDR3 totals 16 residues. Trimming at V came to 2 bases and at J to 2 bases, leaving 5 bases not matched to a gene. Germline loops: CDR1 SGHKS, CDR2 YYEKEE (reference sequence). Seattle's cohort entered during active infection and was followed longitudinally. How the authors handled the data: Amplifying reference gene primers gave estimates of nucleated cell counts. The table came from immunoSEQ multiplex PCR; TCRdb's copy has only in-frame clones and leaves some out. The V and J calls and clone size were taken over from that table, and D and trimming were inferred from the DNA. This sample yields nearly 250,000 clones, of which about 84% are seen a single time; about 6% belongs to the top ten.

The receptor was derived from a woman of 80 years or more with COVID-19, enrolled during active disease. The J gene is TRBJ2-2, the V gene TRBV5-5; 8 bases fit TRBD2. The sequencing sample was made of peripheral blood. The DNA of the CDR3 is TGTGCCAGCAGCTTTGCCGCGGGGGGCAACACCGGGGAGCTGTTTTTT. It is translated as CASSFAAGGNTGELFF.